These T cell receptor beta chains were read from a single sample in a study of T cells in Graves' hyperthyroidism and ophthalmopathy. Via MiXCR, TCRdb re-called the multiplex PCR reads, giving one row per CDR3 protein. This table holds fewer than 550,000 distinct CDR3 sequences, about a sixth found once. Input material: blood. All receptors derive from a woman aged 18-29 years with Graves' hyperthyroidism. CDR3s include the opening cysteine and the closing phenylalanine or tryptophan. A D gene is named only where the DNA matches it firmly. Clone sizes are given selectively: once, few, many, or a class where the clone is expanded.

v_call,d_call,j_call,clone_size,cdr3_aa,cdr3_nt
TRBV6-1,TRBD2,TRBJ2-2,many,CARGVRGYTGELFF,TGTGCCCGGGGGGTGCGGGGTTACACCGGGGAGCTGTTTTTT
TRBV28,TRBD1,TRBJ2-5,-,CASSFLRDRGWETQYF,TGTGCCAGCAGTTTCCTCCGGGACAGGGGATGGGAGACCCAGTACTTC
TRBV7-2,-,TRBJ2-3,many,CASSLNLGSTDTQYF,TGTGCCAGCAGCTTAAACCTGGGGAGCACAGATACGCAGTATTTT
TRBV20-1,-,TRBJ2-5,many,CSAPKVLGETQYF,TGCAGTGCTCCGAAAGTATTAGGCGAGACCCAGTACTTC
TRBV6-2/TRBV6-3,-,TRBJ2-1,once,CASSSPLKNNEQFF,TGTGCCAGCAGTTCCCCCCTAAAAAACAATGAGCAGTTCTTC
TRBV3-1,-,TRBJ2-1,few,CASSPSRAVGSYNEQFF,TGTGCCAGCAGCCCTTCCCGAGCAGTAGGTTCCTACAATGAGCAGTTCTTC
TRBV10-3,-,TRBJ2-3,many,CAISEATDTQYF,TGTGCCATCAGCGAAGCCACAGATACGCAGTATTTT
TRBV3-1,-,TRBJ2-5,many,CASSQAGDQYF,TGTGCCAGCAGCCAAGCGGGGGACCAGTACTTC
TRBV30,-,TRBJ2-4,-,CAWSVGTLAKNIQYF,TGTGCCTGGAGTGTAGGGACGTTGGCCAAAAACATTCAGTACTTC
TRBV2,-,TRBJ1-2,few,CASRGQSLVFNYGYTF,TGTGCCAGCAGAGGACAGTCCCTCGTTTTTAACTATGGCTACACCTTC
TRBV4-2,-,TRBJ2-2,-,CASSQEPSYRDTGELFF,TGTGCCAGCAGCCAAGAGCCGAGCTATAGGGACACCGGGGAGCTGTTTTTT
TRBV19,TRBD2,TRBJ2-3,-,CASSWKREGLTDTQYF,TGTGCCAGTAGTTGGAAGCGGGAGGGCCTCACAGATACGCAGTATTTT
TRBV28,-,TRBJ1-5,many,CASRPWLDQPQHF,TGTGCCAGCAGACCTTGGTTGGATCAGCCCCAGCATTTT
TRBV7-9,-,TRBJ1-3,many,CASSLNARGNTIYF,TGTGCCAGCAGCTTAAATGCCAGAGGAAACACCATATATTTT
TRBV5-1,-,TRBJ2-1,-,CASTQSLGLKQFF,TGCGCCAGCACCCAATCCCTGGGGCTGAAGCAGTTCTTC
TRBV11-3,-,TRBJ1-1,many,CASGEGGRTRNTEAFF,TGTGCCAGCGGCGAGGGAGGCAGAACCAGAAACACTGAAGCTTTCTTT
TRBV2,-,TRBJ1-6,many,CASSEAEDFDSPLHF,TGTGCCAGCAGTGAAGCAGAGGATTTTGATTCACCCCTCCACTTT
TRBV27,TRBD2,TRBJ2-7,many,CASSLRLAGDVYEQYF,TGTGCCAGCAGTCTGAGACTAGCGGGAGATGTCTACGAGCAGTACTTC
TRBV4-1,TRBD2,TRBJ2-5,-,CASSQESPLAGGPETQYF,TGCGCCAGCAGCCAAGAAAGCCCCCTAGCGGGGGGGCCTGAGACCCAGTACTTC
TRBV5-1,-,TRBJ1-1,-,CASSLRPKKNTEAFF,TGCGCCAGCAGCCTTCGGCCCAAAAAGAACACTGAAGCTTTCTTT
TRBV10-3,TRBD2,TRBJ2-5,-,CAISGFLVTSGSPETQYF,TGTGCCATCAGTGGGTTCCTGGTGACTAGCGGGAGCCCAGAGACCCAGTACTTC
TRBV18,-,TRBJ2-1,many,CASFTSGGPPKQFF,TGTGCCAGCTTTACTTCCGGGGGGCCCCCCAAGCAGTTCTTC
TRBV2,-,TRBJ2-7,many,CASRELIYEQYF,TGTGCCAGCAGAGAGCTCATCTACGAGCAGTACTTC
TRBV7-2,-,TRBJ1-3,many,CASSLSGAMSGNTIYF,TGTGCCAGCAGCTTATCAGGGGCGATGTCTGGAAACACCATATATTTT
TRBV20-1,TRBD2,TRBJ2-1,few,CSASAASGGPVDWFF,TGCAGTGCTAGCGCGGCTAGCGGGGGGCCCGTCGATTGGTTCTTC
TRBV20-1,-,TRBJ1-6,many,CSAPLGAHSPLHF,TGCAGTGCCCCCCTGGGGGCGCATTCACCCCTCCACTTT
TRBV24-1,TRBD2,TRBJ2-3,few,CATASREGTDTQYF,TGTGCCACCGCTTCGCGGGAGGGCACAGATACGCAGTATTTT
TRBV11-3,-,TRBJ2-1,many,CASSTNQGNEQFF,TGTGCCAGCAGCACTAACCAGGGCAATGAGCAGTTCTTC
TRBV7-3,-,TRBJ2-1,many,CASSPGIGLEQFF,TGTGCCAGCAGCCCGGGCATCGGGCTAGAGCAGTTCTTC